The TCR beta chain described here comes from a study of Graves' ophthalmopathy and Graves' hyperthyroidism. Overall study context: The authors defined stable hyperthyroidism as no ophthalmopathy within 18 months of follow-up.

In germline, CDR1 is ENHRY, CDR2 SYGVKD. CDR3 length: 14 residues. Trimming pared 6 bases from V and 6 bases from J, leaving 17 bases between. The TCR beta CDR3 regions underwent amplification from RNA transcripts. The library came from an HTBI-primed first-round RT-PCR and a second-round multiplex PCR. MiXCR, run by TCRdb on the multiplex PCR reads, gives a single entry per CDR3 protein. The sample records about 600,000 distinct CDR3 sequences, approximately 35% being singletons. This clonotype appeared many times. This sequence joins TRBV10-3 and TRBJ1-1; D is ambiguous. The clonotype comes from an adult man with Graves' hyperthyroidism. Sequencing used peripheral blood or thyroid tissue (not recorded which). Here the CDR3 DNA reads TGTGCCATCAGGCACAAGGTGGGAATCGCTGAAGCTTTCTTT. Translation: CAIRHKVGIAEAFF.